The next 10 T cell receptor beta chains were all read from a single sample in a study of tissue T cells after allogeneic stem cell transplantation. Time point here: mouse harvest day 7 after allogeneic transplant. Mouse grafts combined 10^7 T-cell-depleted bone marrow cells with 10^6 splenic CD5+ T cells. Libraries were prepared by immunoSEQ multiplex PCR; TCRdb keeps only in-frame clonotypes and omits some of them. This table holds roughly 9,000 clones, approximately 50% found once. The sample consisted of gut tissue. The receptors originated from a female BALB/c mouse given C57BL/6 T cells with graft-versus-host disease after an allogeneic hematopoietic cell transplant.

In this sample, this clone turned up once. The germline and genes are mouse ones. Read coverage stops 1 residue before the CDR3 terminus; the germline J gene supplies the remainder. V and J are TRBV14 and TRBJ1-2; tentatively, D is TRBD1 (5 bases). Germline V gene data show CDR1 as SGHDT and CDR2 as FRDEAV. V dropped 1 base and J dropped 0 bases, with 7 bases sitting between them. CDR3 length: 14 residues. The sequenced part of the CDR3 DNA is TGTGCCAGCAGTTTCCCGGGGGCAAACTCCGACTACACC. As protein: CASSFPGANSDYT. The complete CDR3 reads CASSFPGANSDYTF.

This clone has more than one count but fewer than ten. The germline and genes are mouse ones. Sequencing ends 1 residue short of the CDR3 end; the germline J gene provides the rest. The rearrangement joins TRBV26 to TRBJ2-1; a possible D gene is TRBD1 (6 bases). V lost 3 bases to trimming and J lost 3 bases, with 9 bases between them. The germline V gene has CDR1 KGHPV and CDR2 FQNQEV (reference sequence). This CDR3 region has 14 residues. Here the CDR3 reads CASSLRDIYAEQFF. The part of the CDR3 DNA that was read is TGTGCCAGCAGTCTCCGGGACATCTATGCTGAGCAGTTC.

To note about this clone: Gene names and germline match the mouse. The read gets to within 1 residue of the CDR3 end, and the germline J gene fills in the rest. The chain employs TRBV16 and TRBJ2-2, with D hard to call. The CDR3 length is 13 residues. The V and J ends lost 1 base and 1 base respectively, with 1 base between them. In germline, CDR1 is SGHSA, CDR2 FRNQAP. The sequenced CDR3 bases are TGTGCAAGCAGCTTAGGAAACACCGGGCAGCTCTAC. Its protein product is CASSLGNTGQLY. The full CDR3 protein is CASSLGNTGQLYF.

As for this clone: Germline and genes here are mouse. The read ends 1 residue before the CDR3 terminus; that terminus is restored from the germline J gene. The V and J genes are TRBV16 and TRBJ2-4; D is undetermined. This CDR3 has 14 amino acids. The V end was cut by 2 bases, the J end by 0 bases, with 6 bases between. The germline gives CDR1 SGHSA, CDR2 FRNQAP. The sequenced CDR3 bases are TGTGCAAGCAGCTTACAGGCCAGTCAAAACACCTTGTAC. Translation: CASSLQASQNTLY. The CDR3 reads in full as CASSLQASQNTLYF.

Concerning this clone itself: Gene labels here are mouse ones. The read is 1 residue too short to cover the CDR3 end, so that end is filled in from the germline J gene. This chain uses TRBV19 with TRBJ1-4; D not resolved. This CDR3 region has 13 residues. Germline V gene sequence: CDR1 FNHDT, CDR2 SITEND (reference sequence). Trimming pared 5 bases from V and 7 bases from J, leaving 12 bases between. The CDR3 spells CASSLQPLERLFF. The sequenced part of the CDR3 DNA is TGTGCCAGCAGCCTGCAGCCCCTCGAAAGATTATTT.

This clone was detected only a few times. Any gene name here is a mouse gene name. The read stops 1 residue short of the end of the CDR3; the missing end is completed from the germline J gene. The gene calls are TRBV29 and TRBJ2-3; D gene uncertain. Trimming took 6 bases from V and 0 from J, leaving 4 bases between them. This CDR3 has 12 residues. The germline V gene has CDR1 MSHET and CDR2 SYDVDS. The CDR3 loop is CASRDSAETLYF. Incomplete CDR3 DNA: TGTGCTAGCAGAGATAGTGCAGAAACGCTGTAT.

With respect to this clone: Mouse names are used for the genes. Read data end 1 residue before the CDR3 end; the end is taken from the germline J gene. V is TRBV4 and J is TRBJ2-7; 12 bases fit TRBD2. Losses at the gene ends were 5 bases for V and 2 bases for J; bases not matched to a gene: 4. This CDR3 is 15 amino acids long. The germline V gene encodes CDR1 LGHDT and CDR2 YNNKQL (reference sequence). The CDR3 DNA, read in part, is TGTGCCAGCAGCCCCGGGACTGGGGGGCCCTATGAACAGTAC. This sequence encodes CASSPGTGGPYEQY. In full, the CDR3 is CASSPGTGGPYEQYF.

Within the sample, this clone is medium-sized. Gene names and germline match the mouse. Sequencing ends 1 residue short of the CDR3 end; the germline J gene provides the rest. This same CDR3 is encoded by further DNA sequences in the sample. This chain joins TRBV13-2 and TRBJ2-7, with D tentatively TRBD1 or TRBD2 (6 bases each). Trimming stripped 3 bases from V and 0 bases from J, with 10 bases between. Per germline, CDR1 NNHNN and CDR2 SYGAGS (reference sequence). This CDR3 spans 14 amino acids. CDR3 bases read: TGTGCCAGCGGTGTAGGGGGGAGCTCCTATGAACAGTAC. Translated: CASGVGGSSYEQY. The whole CDR3 protein reads CASGVGGSSYEQYF.

This clone occurred a few times. The genes and germline here are from mouse. CDR3 in amino acids: CASSLRDNQAPLF. CDR3 bases read: TGTGCCAGCTCTCTCAGAGACAACCAGGCTCCGCTT. The chain employs TRBV12-2 and TRBJ1-5; D unresolved. The missing CDR3 end, 1 residue past where the read stops, is filled in from the germline J gene. The ends were cut back, 0 bases at V and 2 bases at J, with 4 bases in the middle. Looked up from germline, CDR1 is SGHLS and CDR2 is HYDKME. There are 13 residues in the CDR3.

This clone was detected only once. Genes and germline are mouse. The read halts 1 residue ahead of the CDR3 end, with the missing end drawn from the germline J gene. The V call is TRBV2, the J call TRBJ1-1, with D maybe TRBD1 (6 bases). The V end lost 5 bases, the J end lost 2 bases, and 12 bases lay between the germline ends. The CDR3 has 14 residues. From germline, CDR1 is LGHNA and CDR2 YSYQKL. Incomplete CDR3 DNA: TGTGCCAGCAGCGGTACAGGGCCCAACACAGAAGTCTTC. This translates into CASSGTGPNTEVF. The whole CDR3 protein reads CASSGTGPNTEVFF.